This TCR beta chain was captured by sequencing in a study of cytomegalovirus exposure and HLA in healthy donors. Broader study findings: Available immune exposure information covered CMV serostatus only. Later, TCR association rates were found to vary by HLA locus, highest for DRB1 and lowest for HLA-C. As a later analysis showed, a missense DCLRE1C variant was linked to trimming of TCR beta V- and J-genes.

A multiplex PCR was run with 60 Vbeta primers and 13 Jbeta primers. Data came from immunoSEQ multiplex PCR; TCRdb stores just in-frame clones and leaves some out. The sample holds 170,000 or so clones; around 80% are singletons and the top ten take about 2.9%. Note on this clone: Its specificity is unknown.

The TCR comes from a woman aged 50 to 60 in good health and CMV-seropositive. Sequenced sample: PBMCs.

CDR3 DNA sequence: TGTGCCTGGACCCGGACAGGGTCGTTCACAGATACGCAGTATTTT. Translation: CAWTRTGSFTDTQYF. V usage is TRBV30 and J usage is TRBJ2-3; 8 bases are a match to TRBD1. The CDR3 spans 15 residues. V gave up 4 bases and J gave up 2 bases; unmatched junction bases: 8. Germline V gene data show CDR1 as GTSNPN and CDR2 as SVGIG (reference sequence).